Sequencing of this TCR beta chain was carried out in a study of CD8 T cells in ankylosing spondylitis. Using its own MiXCR run on the 5' RACE reads, TCRdb lists one record per CDR3 protein. The table lists 700,000 to 1,000,000 distinct CDR3 sequences, 10% to 15% of them singletons, with about 0.49% in the top ten. Study conclusions and caveats: Disease-linked clones reportedly concentrated significantly in matched ankylosing spondylitis synovial fluid. Some motif variants were previously reported in reactive arthritis synovial fluid and blood. One TCR beta motif, made up of eight or nine highly homologous variants, appeared characteristic of ankylosing spondylitis blood.

This clonotype occurred a few times. Its specificity is unknown. The CDR3 extends over 14 amino acids. Germline-derived CDR1 and CDR2 are SGHKS and YYEKEE (reference sequence). Trimming took 4 bases from V and 3 from J, leaving 10 bases between them. J is TRBJ1-4 and V is TRBV5-5; no definite D call. Sequenced input: blood, either unsorted or a sorted T cell fraction (not recorded which). This TCR derives from a male donor with ankylosing spondylitis. The CDR3 loop reads CASSPPWPNEKLFF. The DNA for the CDR3 is TGTGCCAGCAGCCCTCCCTGGCCTAATGAAAAACTGTTTTTT.